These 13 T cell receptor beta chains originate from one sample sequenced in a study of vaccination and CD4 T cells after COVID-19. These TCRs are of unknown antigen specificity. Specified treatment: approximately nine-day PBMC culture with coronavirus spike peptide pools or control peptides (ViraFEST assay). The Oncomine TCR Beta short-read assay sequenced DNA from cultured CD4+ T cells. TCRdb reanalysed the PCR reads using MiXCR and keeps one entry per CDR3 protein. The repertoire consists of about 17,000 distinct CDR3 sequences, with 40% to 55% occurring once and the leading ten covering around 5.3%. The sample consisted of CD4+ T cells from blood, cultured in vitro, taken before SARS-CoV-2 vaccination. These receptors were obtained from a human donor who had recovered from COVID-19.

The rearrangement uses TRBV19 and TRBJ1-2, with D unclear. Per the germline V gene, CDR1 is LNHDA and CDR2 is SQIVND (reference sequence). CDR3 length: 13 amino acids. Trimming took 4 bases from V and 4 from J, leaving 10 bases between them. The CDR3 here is CASSRSETYGYTF. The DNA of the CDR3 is TGTGCCAGTAGTAGATCGGAGACCTATGGCTACACCTTC.

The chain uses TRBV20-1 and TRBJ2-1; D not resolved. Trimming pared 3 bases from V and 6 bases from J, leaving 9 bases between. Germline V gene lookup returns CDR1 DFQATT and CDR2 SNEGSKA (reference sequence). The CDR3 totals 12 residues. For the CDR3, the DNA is TGCAGTGCTAGGCCCAGGCCCAATGAGCAGTTCTTC. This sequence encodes CSARPRPNEQFF.

In DNA form, the CDR3 reads TGTGCCAGCAGCCGGACAGACGCGAACACCGGGGAGCTGTTTTTT. Its protein product is CASSRTDANTGELFF. This rearrangement joins TRBV7-2 to TRBJ2-2, with a possible D match to TRBD1 (6 bases). This CDR3 region has 15 residues. Germline CDR1 reads SGHTA; CDR2 reads FQGNSA. Trimming left V 5 bases short and J 0 bases short, with 10 bases between. Complete variable domain (other parts from reference TRBV7-2 and TRBJ2-2): GAGVSQSPSNKVTEKGKDVELRCDPISGHTALYWYRQSLGQGLEFLIYFQGNSAPDKSGLPSDRFSAERTGGSVSTLTIQRTQQEDSAVYLCASSRTDANTGELFFGEGSRLTVL.

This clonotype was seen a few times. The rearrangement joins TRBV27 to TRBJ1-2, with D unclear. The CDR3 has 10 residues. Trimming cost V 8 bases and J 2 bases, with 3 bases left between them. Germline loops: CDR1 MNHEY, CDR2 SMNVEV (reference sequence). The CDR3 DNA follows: TGTGCCAGCGTGAACTATGGCTACACCTTC. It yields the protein CASVNYGYTF.

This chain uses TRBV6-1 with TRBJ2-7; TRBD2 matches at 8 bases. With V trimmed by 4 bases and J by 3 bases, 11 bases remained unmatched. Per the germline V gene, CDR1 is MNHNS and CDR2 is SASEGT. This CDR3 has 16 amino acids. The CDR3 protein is CASSVRGGSFGYEQYF. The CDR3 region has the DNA TGTGCCAGCAGTGTCCGGGGGGGAAGCTTTGGCTACGAGCAGTACTTC.

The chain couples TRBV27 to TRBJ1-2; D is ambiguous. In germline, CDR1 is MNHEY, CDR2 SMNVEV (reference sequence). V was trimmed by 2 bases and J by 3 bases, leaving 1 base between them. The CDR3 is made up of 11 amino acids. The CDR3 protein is CASSLDYGYTF. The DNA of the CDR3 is TGTGCCAGCAGTTTAGACTATGGCTACACCTTC.

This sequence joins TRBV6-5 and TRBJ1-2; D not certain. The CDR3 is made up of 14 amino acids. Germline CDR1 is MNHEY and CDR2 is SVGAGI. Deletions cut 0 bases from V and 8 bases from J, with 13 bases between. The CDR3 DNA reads TGTGCCAGCAGTTACTCGTCGGCCAGTCGGGGCTACACCTTC. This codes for CASSYSSASRGYTF.

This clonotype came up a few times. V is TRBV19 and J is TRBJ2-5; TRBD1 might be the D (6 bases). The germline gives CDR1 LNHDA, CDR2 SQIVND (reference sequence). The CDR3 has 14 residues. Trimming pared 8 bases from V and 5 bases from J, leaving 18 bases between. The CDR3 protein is CASRPGTSLETQYF. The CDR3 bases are TGTGCCAGTCGACCTGGGACATCTTTGGAGACCCAGTACTTC.

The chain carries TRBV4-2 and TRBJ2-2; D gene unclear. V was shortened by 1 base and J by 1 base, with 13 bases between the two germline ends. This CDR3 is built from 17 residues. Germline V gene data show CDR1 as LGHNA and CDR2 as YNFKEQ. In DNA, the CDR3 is TGTGCCAGCAGCCAAGGGCAGGCGGCCCAGAACACCGGGGAGCTGTTTTTT. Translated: CASSQGQAAQNTGELFF.

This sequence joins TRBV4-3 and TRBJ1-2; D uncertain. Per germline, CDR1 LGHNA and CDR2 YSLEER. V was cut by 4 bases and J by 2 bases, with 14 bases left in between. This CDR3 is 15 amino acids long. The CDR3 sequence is CASSPSRTVNYGYTF. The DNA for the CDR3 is TGCGCCAGCAGCCCAAGCCGGACGGTAAACTATGGCTACACCTTC.

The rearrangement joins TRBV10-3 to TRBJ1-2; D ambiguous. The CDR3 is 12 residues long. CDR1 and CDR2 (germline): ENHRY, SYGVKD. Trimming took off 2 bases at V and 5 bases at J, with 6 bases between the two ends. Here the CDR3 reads CAISEQFYGYTF. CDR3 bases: TGTGCCATCAGTGAGCAGTTTTATGGCTACACCTTC.

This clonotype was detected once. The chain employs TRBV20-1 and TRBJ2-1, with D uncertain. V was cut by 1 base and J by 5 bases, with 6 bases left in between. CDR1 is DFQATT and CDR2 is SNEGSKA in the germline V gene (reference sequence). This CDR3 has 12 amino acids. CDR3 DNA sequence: TGCAGTGCTAGAGGGTCTCACAATGAGCAGTTCTTC. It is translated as CSARGSHNEQFF.

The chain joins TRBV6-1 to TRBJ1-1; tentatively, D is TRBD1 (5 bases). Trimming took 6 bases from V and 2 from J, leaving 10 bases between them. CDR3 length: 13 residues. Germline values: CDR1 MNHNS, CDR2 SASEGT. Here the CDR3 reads CASRRGTNTEAFF. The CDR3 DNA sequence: TGTGCCAGCAGGAGGGGCACAAACACTGAAGCTTTCTTT.